The TCR beta chain under discussion was sequenced for a study of blood T cell repertoires in COVID-19. Study-level information: Samples of COVID-19 (acute and convalescent) were obtained from the United States, Italy and Spain. Sample material is recorded as cDNA or gDNA derived from T cells, B-cell-depleted T cells, or PBMCs.

In Seattle, patients joined the study during active infection and were tracked longitudinally. This CDR3 contains 15 residues. With V trimmed by 4 bases and J by 6 bases, 5 bases remained unmatched. Germline V gene data show CDR1 as SGHRS and CDR2 as YFSETQ. The table lists this clone with a few counts. Per the authors' pipeline: Cell counts per sample came from amplifying reference gene primers. Sequencing used immunoSEQ multiplex PCR; TCRdb keeps in-frame clones, though not all of them. V, J and clone size derive from that table, while D and trimming were established from the DNA sequence. Here the sample spans 60,000 to 90,000 clones, roughly 84% being singletons.

This chain uses TRBV5-1 with TRBJ2-2; 11 bases are a match to TRBD2. The TCR originated in a man aged 55 to 69 with COVID-19, enrolled during active disease. What was sequenced was peripheral blood. CDR3 bases: TGCGCCAGCAGCGTAGCGGGGGGGCCCTCCGGGGAGCTGTTTTTT. Amino acids: CASSVAGGPSGELFF.